This TCR beta chain was sequenced during a study of T cell changes during pregnancy in multiple sclerosis. This CDR3 has 13 residues. The ends lost 9 bases at V and 5 bases at J; junction bases unmatched: 4. The germline V gene encodes CDR1 LNHDA and CDR2 SQIVND (reference sequence). The data were produced by immunoSEQ multiplex PCR, yet TCRdb's version contains in-frame clones alone and is incomplete. In the table there are roughly 40,000 clones, roughly nine tenths of which are singletons. The chain couples TRBV19 to TRBJ2-1; 10 positions agree with TRBD2. The receptor was derived from a female donor with multiple sclerosis, enrolled in a pregnancy study. Here the sequenced sample was peripheral blood, taken before pregnancy. The CDR3 DNA sequence: TGTGCCAGCAGTCTAGCGGGAGACAATGAGCAGTTCTTC. This codes for CASSLAGDNEQFF.